This TCR beta chain derives from a study of post-analysis software for immune sequencing data. Study background: Patients had relapsing-remitting, secondary progressive or progressive-relapsing multiple sclerosis; some lacked subtype.

Germline CDR1 and CDR2: DFQATT and SNEGSKA (reference sequence). Between the trimmed V and J ends, which lost 4 bases and 4 bases, there was a span of 13 bases. The CDR3 covers 13 residues. Unique molecular identifiers were present in the TCR beta cDNA libraries. Each batch of about 0.9 to 10 million T cells produced around 460,000 cDNA molecules. One entry per CDR3 protein results from TCRdb running MiXCR on the PCR reads. The sample records roughly 400,000 distinct CDR3 sequences, 30% to 40% being singletons. Points on this clonotype: Its antigen is not known.

Study-wide results and limits: There was significantly lower normalized Chao1 diversity in multiple sclerosis patients than in controls. Among four or five TRBV segments more frequent in patients than controls were TRBV5-6, TRBV5-1 and TRBV20-1. Co-batched samples clustered tightly together by F measure.

This chain connects TRBV20-1 to TRBJ1-1; D remains ambiguous. This receptor was identified in a girl aged 2 to 9 with multiple sclerosis. The sequencing sample was made of blood. CDR3 bases: TGCAGTGCTAAGAGGACTCCAGGCACTGAAGCTTTCTTT. This gives the protein CSAKRTPGTEAFF.